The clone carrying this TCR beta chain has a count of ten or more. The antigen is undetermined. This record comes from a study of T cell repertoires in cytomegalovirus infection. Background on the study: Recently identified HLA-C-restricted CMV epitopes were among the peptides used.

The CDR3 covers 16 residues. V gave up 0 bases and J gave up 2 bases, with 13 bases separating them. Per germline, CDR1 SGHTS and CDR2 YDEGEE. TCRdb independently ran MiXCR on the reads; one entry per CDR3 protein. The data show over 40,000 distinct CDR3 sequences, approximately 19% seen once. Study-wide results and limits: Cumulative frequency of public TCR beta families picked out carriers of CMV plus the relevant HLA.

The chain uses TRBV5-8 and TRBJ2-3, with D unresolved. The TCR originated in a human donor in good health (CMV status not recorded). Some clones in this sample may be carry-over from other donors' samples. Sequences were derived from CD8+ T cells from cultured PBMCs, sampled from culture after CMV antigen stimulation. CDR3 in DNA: TGTGCCAGCAGCTTGGCCGTGACTCCAAACACAGATACGCAGTATTTT. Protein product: CASSLAVTPNTDTQYF.